This TCR beta chain is from a study of long-term antiretroviral therapy in people with HIV (dated by TCRdb to between 2020 and 2023). In terms of the full investigation: Collection of the earliest samples took place about a decade ahead of the 2015 WHO recommendation for immediate ART, at a time when ART was typically delayed until CD4 counts fell. A retrospective serial study tested whether ART initiation and durable HIV suppression were associated with changes in peripheral blood TRB repertoire composition and diversity. A total of 150 to 200 cryopreserved PBMC samples came from 25 to 30 adults with confirmed HIV infection and were collected serially over a mean of about six years (range 1-12). Of the roughly 32 participants with HIV, some 12 were female. No cross-contamination during QIAcube processing was seen in test extractions of a monoclonal T-cell line run alongside about 33 polyclonal samples. The full study reports these points: Inferences about post-ART repertoire changes were limited because no data were available on ART adherence, viral resistance or therapy changes. Starting ART was linked to a significant rise in TRB diversity, yet even after long-term ART the diversity remained significantly lower than in transplant donor controls. Limited PBMC availability meant only the TCR beta chain was sequenced, without alpha chain pairing. Samples dated from the mid-2000s to the late 2010s, and the ART regimens used may be less effective than current ones. Unsorted PBMC were profiled instead of sorted CD4+ and CD8+ T cells because pre-ART samples had limited cell numbers. CDR3 length ranges in HIV repertoires were narrower than in controls, and network structure suggested an antigen-experienced repertoire with only a slight naive shift after ART. Expanded TRB clones identified before ART initiation dominated the repertoire across all time points, though the dominance fluctuated and decreased in many PLHIV after ART.

To be included, a participant needed at least one PBMC sample from before ART initiation plus at least two post-ART samples. All participants with HIV were treated in the United States of America. Before DNA extraction, cryopreserved samples of about 0.95-11 million PBMC were thawed and washed. At the time of the earliest PBMC sample for each participant with HIV, ages ranged from about 23 to 60 years. PBMC samples from each participant spanned 1-4 timepoints before ART initiation and 2-8 timepoints after ART initiation, with a median of 7 samples. For every participant, serial HIV viral load, CD4+ T-cell count, ART history and demographic data were obtained. Genomic DNA was extracted from unsorted PBMC with a Qiagen kit on a QIAcube, processed in batches of 12 samples. CDR1 SSHAT and CDR2 FNYEAQ were looked up in the germline V gene (reference sequence). The CDR3, from cysteine to phenylalanine, totals 15 residues. The only DNA kept is the CDR3, 45 bases in frame from the first base.

The immunoSEQ hsTCRB v3.0 assay was used at survey level resolution to sequence the TRB variable region. The targeted TRB sequencing depth was roughly 40,000-55,000 T-cell genomes per sample. An Illumina MiSeq with a v3 150-cycle kit was used to sequence the pooled TRB libraries. In the original analysis: Repertoire analysis was performed in R inside a reproducible Nextflow workflow that covered QC, data transformation and analysis. Custom analyses were implemented in LymphoSeq2, an R package for AIRR-Seq data exploration. Four samples that yielded fewer than 5000 total TRB sequences were excluded, so that 200 or so HIV repertoires were analyzed. Of the approximately 190 retained HIV repertoires, approximately 57 were collected before and 120 to 130 after ART initiation. Repertoires were downsampled to 5000 TRB nucleotide sequences, and summary statistics were averaged over 100 downsampling iterations. TRB sequences were retained for analysis only if CDR3 regions of at least seven amino acids were present. A Shannon entropy-derived clonality score and the Gini coefficient were used to measure diversity. Repertoire networks linked the top 5000 CDR3 amino acid sequences whenever two sequences differed by an edit distance of one. GLIPH2 predicted antigen specificity groups and MHC restriction for TRB CDR3 amino acid sequences. CDR3 amino acid sequences were matched against VDJdb and McPAS-TCR to flag known CMV, EBV, HIV or tissue antigen associations. Pre-ART, post-ART and control groups were compared with Wilcoxon signed-rank tests and Holm-Bonferroni correction. TCRdb took over this immuneACCESS table, retaining in-frame rearrangements with V and J assigned. Such tables are incomplete; in checked studies, under half of the missing clones stem from an unresolved V gene, and the remainder is unexplained. V, J and clone size derive from that table, while D and trimming were established from the DNA sequence. This sample comprises 35,000 to 50,000 clones, approximately 86% of them detected only once. In total, the top ten clones hold 5.1% of the sample.

About this clone: This clone's antigen is unknown. Its ends do not fully match the called genes, so a read error is possible.

The chain uses TRBV7-7 and TRBJ1-6, with TRBD1 matching 9 junction bases. This receptor was identified in a woman aged 45-59 years with HIV. The sequencing here drew on unsorted PBMCs, taken 0.1 years before starting antiretroviral therapy. The nucleotides are TGTGCTAGCACCCCCGGGACAGGGACTAATTCACCCCTCCACTTT. Its coded protein is CASTPGTGTNSPLHF.